One and the same sample provided the 19 T cell receptor beta chains below, sequenced in a study of shared clonotypes between healthy human individuals. The method was immunoSEQ multiplex PCR; TCRdb's version includes in-frame clones alone and lacks a portion of them. The repertoire holds millions of clones, around 96% seen once, with 0.9% to 1.4% in the top ten. Naivety among CD8 cells was defined by CD45RO negativity and positive CCR7 selection, thereby excluding terminally differentiated effector memory CD45RA+ cells. Material for sequencing was naive CD8+ T cells sorted from blood. These receptors were collected from a man aged 18 to 29 in good health.

V gene TRBV7-9 combines with J gene TRBJ2-2; 8 bases are a match to TRBD1. CDR3 length: 14 residues. Germline-derived CDR1 and CDR2 are SEHNR and FQNEAQ (reference sequence). V dropped 4 bases and J dropped 10; count of bases not matched to a gene: 8. The DNA for the CDR3 is TGTGCCAGCAGCTCCTGGGCAGGGGGCGAGGAGCTGTTTTTT. It codes for CASSSWAGGEELFF.

The genes are TRBV28 and TRBJ1-1, with a tentative D call TRBD1 (6 bases). Between the trimmed V and J ends, which lost 5 bases and 7 bases, there was a span of 11 bases. Germline V gene sequence: CDR1 MDHEN, CDR2 SYDVKM. This CDR3 comprises 12 residues. The DNA for the CDR3 is TGTGCCAGCAGTCTAGGACAGATTGAAGCTTTCTTT. Translating gives CASSLGQIEAFF.

Details on this clone: Other DNA sequences within the sample encode an identical CDR3. The chain employs TRBV27 and TRBJ1-1; a possible D gene is TRBD1 (6 bases). V shed 0 bases and J shed 2 bases, with 10 bases lying between them. CDR1 is MNHEY and CDR2 is SMNVEV in the germline V gene (reference sequence). The length of the CDR3 is 15 residues. CDR3 protein: CASSLSQGLNTEAFF. CDR3 bases: TGTGCCAGCAGTTTATCTCAGGGGTTAAACACTGAAGCTTTCTTT.

The chain couples TRBV2 to TRBJ2-7; D is undetermined. The CDR3 extends over 13 amino acids. Trimming stripped 3 bases from V and 1 base from J, with 7 bases between. The V gene's germline CDR1 is SNHLY and CDR2 FYNNEI. The DNA of the CDR3 is TGTGCCAGCAGTGACAGCTTGTCCTACGAGCAGTACTTC. Its protein is CASSDSLSYEQYF.

This chain joins TRBV10-1 and TRBJ2-2; 10 bases map to TRBD2. The CDR3 is 15 residues long. With 3 bases clipped from V and 5 bases from J, the junction kept 3 bases outside the gene matches. Germline V gene lookup returns CDR1 WNHNN and CDR2 SYGVQD (reference sequence). As DNA, the CDR3 is TGCGCCAGCAGTGATTTTAGCGGGGGGACCGGGGAGCTGTTTTTT. This translates into CASSDFSGGTGELFF.

This clone showed up just once. The genes are TRBV30 and TRBJ2-1; 9 bases map to TRBD2. The CDR3 is 14 residues long. Germline values: CDR1 GTSNPN, CDR2 SVGIG (reference sequence). V trimming: 5 bases; J trimming: 5 bases; junction bases outside the gene matches: 7. The CDR3 is CAWGSGTSHNEQFF. As DNA, the CDR3 is TGTGCCTGGGGTTCCGGGACTAGCCACAATGAGCAGTTCTTC.

This chain links TRBV7-9 with TRBJ2-7, with D tentatively TRBD2 (7 bases). Deletions cut 5 bases from V and 4 bases from J, with 15 bases between. The CDR3 runs 14 residues. In germline, CDR1 is SEHNR, CDR2 FQNEAQ (reference sequence). CDR3 DNA: TGTGCCAGCAGCCCCTCGGCGGGGGCTTACGAGCAGTACTTC. Encoded protein: CASSPSAGAYEQYF.

V and J are TRBV5-5 and TRBJ2-5; TRBD2 matches 11 bases. Per germline, CDR1 SGHKS and CDR2 YYEKEE (reference sequence). This CDR3 has 15 residues. After removal of 4 bases from V and 3 bases from J, the junction contained 5 bases not matched to a gene. DNA of the CDR3: TGTGCCAGCAGCACGGGACTAGCGGCTGAAGAGACCCAGTACTTC. This codes for CASSTGLAAEETQYF.

To note about this clone: The same CDR3 is also encoded by other DNA sequences in this sample. V and J are TRBV4-3 and TRBJ1-5; 11 positions match TRBD1. From germline, CDR1 is LGHNA and CDR2 YSLEER. CDR3 length: 14 amino acids. The V gene end was trimmed by 4 bases and the J gene end by 7 bases; junction bases not matched to a gene: 3. As DNA, the CDR3 is TGCGCCAGCAGCCCGGACAGGGGGCTGCAGCCCCAGCATTTT. Amino acid sequence: CASSPDRGLQPQHF.

This chain links TRBV30 with TRBJ2-2; a possible D gene is TRBD2 (5 bases). Trimming cost V 5 bases and J 0 bases, with 7 bases left between them. The CDR3 sequence is 13 residues long. Germline V lookup: CDR1 GTSNPN, CDR2 SVGIG (reference sequence). The CDR3, as DNA: TGTGCCTGGGACTACCCGAACACCGGGGAGCTGTTTTTT. This sequence encodes CAWDYPNTGELFF.

The chain employs TRBV5-6 and TRBJ2-3; 9 bases agree with TRBD2. Looked up from germline, CDR1 is SGHDT and CDR2 is YYEEEE. The CDR3 has 14 amino acids. The J segment lost 4 bases and the V segment lost 3 bases, leaving 3 bases of the junction unmatched. CDR3 coding DNA: TGTGCCAGCAGCTCTAGCGGGGTTCCAGATACGCAGTATTTT. Its protein is CASSSSGVPDTQYF.

The chain links TRBV7-9 to TRBJ2-7; a possible D gene is TRBD2 (7 bases). The CDR3 length is 17 residues. Trimming left V 5 bases short and J 6 bases short, with 26 bases between. Germline CDR1 SEHNR, CDR2 FQNEAQ (reference sequence). In DNA, the CDR3 is TGTGCCAGCAGCACCTCGGCTAGCGGACCCGGGGGCGCCGAGCAGTACTTC. Protein sequence: CASSTSASGPGGAEQYF.

A note on this clone: At the DNA level, this CDR3 is encoded by other sequences in the same sample as well. The gene calls are TRBV6-5 and TRBJ1-2; 9 nucleotides agree with TRBD1. V was clipped by 5 bases and J by 6 bases; unmatched bases: 4. The CDR3 length is 13 residues. Per the germline V gene, CDR1 is MNHEY and CDR2 is SVGAGI. This CDR3 reads CASSPTGGNGYTF. The CDR3 DNA is TGTGCCAGCAGTCCGACAGGGGGAAATGGCTACACCTTC.

The CDR3 region is CASSRRGLAGDLDTQYF. Here the CDR3 DNA reads TGTGCCAGCAGCCGAAGGGGACTAGCGGGAGATCTAGATACGCAGTATTTT. The genes are TRBV11-2 and TRBJ2-3; TRBD2 agrees at 14 bases. Per the germline V gene, CDR1 is SGHAT and CDR2 is FQNNGV. The CDR3 is made up of 17 amino acids. V lost 5 bases to trimming and J lost 5 bases; unmatched junction nucleotides: 9.

V is TRBV27 and J is TRBJ1-4, with D possibly being TRBD1 (6 bases). With 5 bases removed from V and 6 bases from J, the gap between germline ends came to 19 bases. Looked up from germline, CDR1 is MNHEY and CDR2 is SMNVEV (reference sequence). The CDR3 contains 16 residues. The DNA of the CDR3 is TGTGCCAGCAGTCCCTACCCTGGACAGATTGATGAAAAACTGTTTTTT. Protein sequence: CASSPYPGQIDEKLFF.

The gene calls are TRBV5-4 and TRBJ2-3, with 7 bases that match TRBD2. The J segment lost 0 bases and the V segment lost 3 bases, leaving 10 bases of the junction unmatched. Germline assignment: CDR1 SGHNT and CDR2 YYREEE (reference sequence). The CDR3 runs 17 residues. The CDR3 region is CASSSEVAGVSTDTQYF. CDR3 sequence (DNA): TGTGCCAGCAGCTCGGAGGTGGCGGGGGTGAGCACAGATACGCAGTATTTT.

The V gene is TRBV5-6, the J gene TRBJ1-1, with no clear D. Germline lookup yields CDR1 SGHDT and CDR2 YYEEEE. Trimming shortened V by 2 bases and J by 4 bases, and 15 bases separated the two germline ends. The CDR3 is made up of 15 amino acids. The CDR3 sequence is CASSFGGGLGTEAFF. As DNA, the CDR3 is TGTGCCAGCAGCTTCGGTGGAGGGTTGGGCACTGAAGCTTTCTTT.

The CDR3 sequence: CASSLVGLKQETQYF. The CDR3 bases are TGTGCCAGCAGCTTGGTGGGACTAAAACAAGAGACCCAGTACTTC. The V call is TRBV5-6, the J call TRBJ2-5; the match to TRBD2 covers 7 bases. J was trimmed by 2 bases and V by 0 bases; bases with no gene match: 4. CDR3 length: 15 residues. Per the germline V gene, CDR1 is SGHDT and CDR2 is YYEEEE.

The rearrangement joins TRBV7-3 to TRBJ2-3; 7 bases fit TRBD2. The J segment lost 4 bases and the V segment lost 3 bases, leaving 10 bases of the junction unmatched. Germline V gives CDR1 SGHTA, CDR2 FQGTGA. The CDR3 is made up of 16 amino acids. The CDR3 here is CASSFGGTRGPDTQYF. The CDR3 DNA reads TGTGCCAGCAGCTTCGGGGGGACCCGAGGCCCAGATACGCAGTATTTT.